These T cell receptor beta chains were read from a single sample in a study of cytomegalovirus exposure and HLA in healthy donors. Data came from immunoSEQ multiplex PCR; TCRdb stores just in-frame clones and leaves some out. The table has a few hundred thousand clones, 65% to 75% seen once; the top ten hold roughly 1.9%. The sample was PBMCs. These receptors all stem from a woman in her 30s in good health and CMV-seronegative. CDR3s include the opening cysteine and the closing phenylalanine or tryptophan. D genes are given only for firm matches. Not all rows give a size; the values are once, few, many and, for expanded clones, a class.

CDR3nt: TGTGCCAGCAATGACAGGGGGGAGTACGAGCAGTACTTC
CDR3aa: CASNDRGEYEQYF
j_gene: TRBJ2-7
d_gene: TRBD1
abundance: -
v_gene: TRBV6-5

CDR3nt: TGTGCCTGGAGTCCCCCCGCGGACCCGGAGGCGGATACGCAGTATTTT
CDR3aa: CAWSPPADPEADTQYF
j_gene: TRBJ2-3
d_gene: -
abundance: once
v_gene: TRBV30

CDR3nt: TGTGCCAGCAGCACTCCGGACAGATACAACTCTGGGGCCAACGTCCTGACTTTC
CDR3aa: CASSTPDRYNSGANVLTF
j_gene: TRBJ2-6
d_gene: -
abundance: -
v_gene: TRBV9

CDR3nt: TGTGCCAGCAGTTCCCCCACCGGGACAGGGGGGGAAAAACTGTTTTTT
CDR3aa: CASSSPTGTGGEKLFF
j_gene: TRBJ1-4
d_gene: TRBD1
abundance: -
v_gene: TRBV28

CDR3nt: TGTGCCAGCAGCGCCACAGGGGTGTACACTGAAGCTTTCTTT
CDR3aa: CASSATGVYTEAFF
j_gene: TRBJ1-1
d_gene: TRBD1
abundance: -
v_gene: TRBV14

CDR3nt: TGTGCCAGCAGCTTAGGTGAGGGCTACGAGCAGTACTTC
CDR3aa: CASSLGEGYEQYF
j_gene: TRBJ2-7
d_gene: -
abundance: -
v_gene: TRBV7-6

CDR3nt: TGTGCCTGCTTACTAGCGAATGAGCAGTTCTTC
CDR3aa: CACLLANEQFF
j_gene: TRBJ2-1
d_gene: TRBD2
abundance: -
v_gene: TRBV30

CDR3nt: TGTGCCAGCAGCTTAGCGTGGACAGCACTTGATAGCAATCAGCCCCAGCATTTT
CDR3aa: CASSLAWTALDSNQPQHF
j_gene: TRBJ1-5
d_gene: -
abundance: -
v_gene: TRBV7-8

CDR3nt: TGTGCCAGTAGTTGGTCGGGAGATCAGCCCCAGCATTTT
CDR3aa: CASSWSGDQPQHF
j_gene: TRBJ1-5
d_gene: -
abundance: -
v_gene: TRBV19

CDR3nt: TGTGCCAGCAGGATTCCGGGACTAAAGAACACTGAAGCTTTCTTT
CDR3aa: CASRIPGLKNTEAFF
j_gene: TRBJ1-1
d_gene: -
abundance: -
v_gene: TRBV6-1

CDR3nt: TGTGCCAGTAGTAAGGAGGGCTACGAGCAGTACTTC
CDR3aa: CASSKEGYEQYF
j_gene: TRBJ2-7
d_gene: -
abundance: -
v_gene: TRBV19

CDR3nt: TGTGCCAGCAGTTCCTTACAGGGGGCGGGCACTGAAGCTTTCTTT
CDR3aa: CASSSLQGAGTEAFF
j_gene: TRBJ1-1
d_gene: TRBD1
abundance: -
v_gene: TRBV27

CDR3nt: TGTGCCAGCAGCGTAGCTGAAGAACCGGGACAGGGGCTGGGGGAGCTGTTTTTT
CDR3aa: CASSVAEEPGQGLGELFF
j_gene: TRBJ2-2
d_gene: TRBD1
abundance: few
v_gene: TRBV9

CDR3nt: TGTTCCAGCAGCGGAAGCGGGAGATGGAGCTCCTACAATGAGCAGTTCTTC
CDR3aa: CSSSGSGRWSSYNEQFF
j_gene: TRBJ2-1
d_gene: TRBD2
abundance: few
v_gene: TRBV7-9

CDR3nt: TGCGCCAGCAGCTTGGATGTGGGGCCTGGGACAGCGTCGAACACTGAAGCTTTCTTT
CDR3aa: CASSLDVGPGTASNTEAFF
j_gene: TRBJ1-1
d_gene: TRBD1
abundance: -
v_gene: TRBV5-1

CDR3nt: TGTGCCAGCAGCTTGCAGGGGAAGGCTGAAGCTTTCTTT
CDR3aa: CASSLQGKAEAFF
j_gene: TRBJ1-1
d_gene: -
abundance: -
v_gene: TRBV5-6

CDR3nt: TGTGCCAGCAGTTACTCTCGGGGGAACTATGGCTACACCTTC
CDR3aa: CASSYSRGNYGYTF
j_gene: TRBJ1-2
d_gene: -
abundance: -
v_gene: TRBV6-6

CDR3nt: TGTGCCAGCAGCCCCCCCGGGGGTCTTAATGGCTACACCTTC
CDR3aa: CASSPPGGLNGYTF
j_gene: TRBJ1-2
d_gene: -
abundance: -
v_gene: TRBV7-9

CDR3nt: TGTGCCAGCAGCTTAGACCAGGGTACAGCCTACAATGAGCAGTTCTTC
CDR3aa: CASSLDQGTAYNEQFF
j_gene: TRBJ2-1
d_gene: -
abundance: -
v_gene: TRBV11-3

CDR3nt: TGTGCCAGCAGCCCTTGGCCCTCGGGGGATACGCAGTATTTT
CDR3aa: CASSPWPSGDTQYF
j_gene: TRBJ2-3
d_gene: -
abundance: -
v_gene: TRBV5-4

CDR3nt: TGTGCCAGCAATGGCGGGGGGAGAACAGATACGCAGTATTTT
CDR3aa: CASNGGGRTDTQYF
j_gene: TRBJ2-3
d_gene: TRBD2
abundance: few
v_gene: TRBV6-5

CDR3nt: TGTGCCAGCAGCCTTCGGACTGTCCCCGGCCAATTCACCGGGGAGCTGTTTTTT
CDR3aa: CASSLRTVPGQFTGELFF
j_gene: TRBJ2-2
d_gene: -
abundance: many
v_gene: TRBV9

CDR3nt: TGTGCCAGCAGCCAAGTTGTAGGTAGCGGGGACTCAGGCTACAATGAGCAGTTCTTC
CDR3aa: CASSQVVGSGDSGYNEQFF
j_gene: TRBJ2-1
d_gene: TRBD2
abundance: -
v_gene: TRBV14

CDR3nt: TGTGCCAGCAGCTTAGGAGGGGGGGGCCAGCCCCAGCATTTT
CDR3aa: CASSLGGGGQPQHF
j_gene: TRBJ1-5
d_gene: -
abundance: -
v_gene: TRBV7-9

CDR3nt: TGTGCTAGCAGCTCTGGGGCTGGACGTGAGCAGTTCTTC
CDR3aa: CASSSGAGREQFF
j_gene: TRBJ2-1
d_gene: -
abundance: few
v_gene: TRBV7-7

CDR3nt: TGTGCCAGTAGTATAAACCCGGGTGTTGACACCGGGGAGCTGTTTTTT
CDR3aa: CASSINPGVDTGELFF
j_gene: TRBJ2-2
d_gene: -
abundance: -
v_gene: TRBV19

CDR3nt: TGTGCCAGCACCCGAACTAGCGGGAGTAGCACAGATACGCAGTATTTT
CDR3aa: CASTRTSGSSTDTQYF
j_gene: TRBJ2-3
d_gene: TRBD2
abundance: -
v_gene: TRBV9

CDR3nt: TGCGCCAGCAGTGAGTCCTATGGAAACACCATATATTTT
CDR3aa: CASSESYGNTIYF
j_gene: TRBJ1-3
d_gene: -
abundance: -
v_gene: TRBV10-1

CDR3nt: TGTGCCAGCAGTTTATGGGGGGGCAAGGGATCACCCCTCCACTTT
CDR3aa: CASSLWGGKGSPLHF
j_gene: TRBJ1-6
d_gene: -
abundance: -
v_gene: TRBV27

CDR3nt: TGCGCCAGCAGCTTGCGGCAGGGGGGCTCCTGCGAGCAGTACTTC
CDR3aa: CASSLRQGGSCEQYF
j_gene: TRBJ2-7
d_gene: -
abundance: -
v_gene: TRBV5-1

CDR3nt: TGTGCCTGTAAAACCGGGGGTCTTGGCTACACCTTC
CDR3aa: CACKTGGLGYTF
j_gene: TRBJ1-2
d_gene: -
abundance: -
v_gene: TRBV30

CDR3nt: TGTGCCAGCAGCTCAAGGACAGGAAGCGCTGAAGCTTTCTTT
CDR3aa: CASSSRTGSAEAFF
j_gene: TRBJ1-1
d_gene: TRBD1
abundance: -
v_gene: TRBV11-3

CDR3nt: TGTGCCAGTAAACAGACCATGAACACTGAAGCTTTCTTT
CDR3aa: CASKQTMNTEAFF
j_gene: TRBJ1-1
d_gene: -
abundance: -
v_gene: TRBV19

CDR3nt: TGTGCCAGCAGCATGGGGGGCACTGAAGCTTTCTTT
CDR3aa: CASSMGGTEAFF
j_gene: TRBJ1-1
d_gene: -
abundance: -
v_gene: TRBV25-1

CDR3nt: TGCGCCAGCATGGGCACAGGGCATGAGGCAGATACGCAGTATTTT
CDR3aa: CASMGTGHEADTQYF
j_gene: TRBJ2-3
d_gene: -
abundance: few
v_gene: TRBV5-1

CDR3nt: TGCGCCAGCAGCCAAGATTCGGGGGGATACTACAATGAGCAGTTCTTC
CDR3aa: CASSQDSGGYYNEQFF
j_gene: TRBJ2-1
d_gene: TRBD2
abundance: -
v_gene: TRBV4-1

CDR3nt: TGTGCCAGCATTCGGACATCAAATGAGCAGTTCTTC
CDR3aa: CASIRTSNEQFF
j_gene: TRBJ2-1
d_gene: -
abundance: -
v_gene: TRBV2

CDR3nt: TGTGCCTGGTCCCAAGGGGGCGTCGGCTACACCTTC
CDR3aa: CAWSQGGVGYTF
j_gene: TRBJ1-2
d_gene: TRBD1
abundance: -
v_gene: TRBV30

CDR3nt: TGTGCCAGCAGCGTACAGGGGGCAAGGGGCTACACCTTC
CDR3aa: CASSVQGARGYTF
j_gene: TRBJ1-2
d_gene: TRBD1
abundance: -
v_gene: TRBV5-6

CDR3nt: TGTGCCAGCAGCACATATAGCAATCAGCCCCAGCATTTT
CDR3aa: CASSTYSNQPQHF
j_gene: TRBJ1-5
d_gene: -
abundance: -
v_gene: TRBV7-6

CDR3nt: TGTGCCAGCAGTTTAGAGGTGGGGGCTCAGCCCCAGCATTTT
CDR3aa: CASSLEVGAQPQHF
j_gene: TRBJ1-5
d_gene: -
abundance: -
v_gene: TRBV27

CDR3nt: TGTGCCAGCAAGGCGGGAGAGTTGCTCAATGAGCAGTTCTTC
CDR3aa: CASKAGELLNEQFF
j_gene: TRBJ2-1
d_gene: TRBD2
abundance: -
v_gene: TRBV6-1

CDR3nt: TGCAGCGTTGATGCGGGAGACGGAGATACGCAGTATTTT
CDR3aa: CSVDAGDGDTQYF
j_gene: TRBJ2-3
d_gene: TRBD2
abundance: -
v_gene: TRBV29-1

CDR3nt: TGCGCCAGCAGTGTGCTACCTAGGCGGGGCGGCGATGAGCAGTTCTTC
CDR3aa: CASSVLPRRGGDEQFF
j_gene: TRBJ2-1
d_gene: -
abundance: -
v_gene: TRBV4-1

CDR3nt: TGTGCCAGCAGTTCCACAGGGACCGGGGAGCTGTTTTTT
CDR3aa: CASSSTGTGELFF
j_gene: TRBJ2-2
d_gene: -
abundance: once
v_gene: TRBV6-1

CDR3nt: TGTGCCAGCAGCCACGAAGGGGCCTACTACAATGAGCAGTTCTTC
CDR3aa: CASSHEGAYYNEQFF
j_gene: TRBJ2-1
d_gene: -
abundance: -
v_gene: TRBV7-9

CDR3nt: TGTGCCAGCAGCTTAGATGGACTAGCTGCAGATACGCAGTATTTT
CDR3aa: CASSLDGLAADTQYF
j_gene: TRBJ2-3
d_gene: TRBD2
abundance: -
v_gene: TRBV7-9

CDR3nt: TGTGCCAGCAGCTTAAGTGCCGAACAGGGAATTAATGAAAAACTGTTTTTT
CDR3aa: CASSLSAEQGINEKLFF
j_gene: TRBJ1-4
d_gene: -
abundance: -
v_gene: TRBV11-3